This TCR beta chain was sequenced during a study of blood T cell repertoires in COVID-19. Study context: Donors in Cohort 3 counted as recovered after two negative PCRs, clearance, or symptom resolution. Specimens from acute and convalescent COVID-19 originated in the United States, Italy and Spain.

Clones were sequenced by immunoSEQ multiplex PCR, and TCRdb holds only the in-frame ones, with some missing. The sample has around 190,000 clones, around 87% seen once. Participants, 18 to 89 years old, spanned 25 or so US areas. Germline V gene data show CDR1 as MGHDK and CDR2 as SYGVNS. The trim removed 2 bases at V and 1 base at J, leaving 5 bases unmatched. The CDR3 has 16 residues. Specimen: PBMCs or T cells enriched from blood (not recorded which). The clonotype originates from a woman aged 40-49 years in a cohort exposed to, infected with or recovered from COVID-19 (not recorded which). The rearrangement uses TRBV25-1 and TRBJ1-1; 9 bases align to TRBD1. As DNA, the CDR3 is TGTGCCAGCAGTGAAGATTGGGGACAGGGGAACACTGAAGCTTTCTTT. This codes for CASSEDWGQGNTEAFF. Using reference TRBV25-1 and TRBJ1-1 for the parts outside the CDR3, the full variable domain is EADIYQTPRYLVIGTGKKITLECSQTMGHDKMYWYQQDPGMELHLIHYSYGVNSTEKGDLSSESTVSRIRTEHFPLTLESARPSHTSQYLCASSEDWGQGNTEAFFGQGTRLTVV.